The present TCR beta chain was sequenced within a study of regulatory T cells in long-lasting Graves disease. Time point reported: persistent/refractory GD, antithyroid drugs over 5 years with positive TRAb. PBMCs provided the RNA from which the TCR library was made. Researchers made TCR beta libraries by using iRepertoire HTBI primers and running Arm-PCR on CDR3 regions. TCRdb reanalysed the multiplex PCR reads using MiXCR and keeps one entry per CDR3 protein. This repertoire shows around 510,000 distinct CDR3 sequences, under 25% found once; its top ten account for 7.8%. CDR1 is GTSNPN and CDR2 is SVGIG in the germline V gene (reference sequence). Trimming stripped 0 bases from V and 6 bases from J, with 15 bases between. The CDR3 is 14 amino acids.

This sample comprised peripheral blood mononuclear cells (PBMCs), obtained when the disease was refractory, from a patient treated with antithyroid drugs. This chain joins TRBV30 and TRBJ2-7; a possible D gene is TRBD2 (6 bases). The origin of this receptor is a female donor with Graves disease. The DNA for the CDR3 is TGTGCCTGGAGTGTTAGTCGGGAGCTCGCCGAGCAGTACTTC. Amino acids: CAWSVSRELAEQYF.